Listed here are 30 T cell receptor beta chains from one sample, sequenced in a study of beta chain features in type 1 diabetes. Sequenced material consisted of expressed TCRB transcripts (all of the isolated RNA was reverse transcribed). Sequenced by immunoSEQ multiplex PCR; TCRdb stores in-frame clones only, minus some. The sample carries 600,000 to 650,000 clones, around 15% recorded once. The sample consisted of naive CD4+ T cells from blood. These receptors all stem from a man aged 18-30 years in good health.

The table lists this clone with a few counts. The CDR3 DNA follows: TGTGCCAGCTCACCGGACAGTTCGAACACTGAAGCTTTCTTT. Amino acid sequence: CASSPDSSNTEAFF. The rearrangement links TRBV18 to TRBJ1-1; the D gene is possibly TRBD1 (6 bases). Germline V CDR1 and CDR2: KGHSH, LQKENI. Trimming left V 3 bases short and J 1 base short, with 9 bases between. The CDR3 is 14 residues long.

The rearrangement links TRBV7-2 to TRBJ2-2; D call uncertain. The germline V gene has CDR1 SGHTA and CDR2 FQGNSA. V lost 2 bases, J lost 2 bases, and 9 bases lay in between. There are 15 residues in the CDR3. The CDR3 region is CASSLRRINTGELFF. In DNA, the CDR3 is TGTGCCAGCAGCTTAAGACGGATCAACACCGGGGAGCTGTTTTTT.

The genes are TRBV27 and TRBJ2-7; possible D gene TRBD1, 6 bases. The germline V gene encodes CDR1 MNHEY and CDR2 SMNVEV (reference sequence). The V end was cut by 7 bases, the J end by 6 bases, with 19 bases between. The CDR3 spans 14 residues. The CDR3 region is CASIRQGMYGEQYF. CDR3 nucleotide sequence: TGTGCCAGCATCCGGCAGGGGATGTACGGCGAGCAGTACTTC.

The J gene is TRBJ1-5, the V gene TRBV7-3; D is possibly TRBD1 (5 bases). The V gene lost 2 bases and the J gene lost 6 bases, with 14 bases spanning the gap. Germline lookup yields CDR1 SGHTA and CDR2 FQGTGA. This CDR3 comprises 15 residues. The CDR3 sequence is CASSLDGGAFQPQHF. In DNA, the CDR3 is TGTGCCAGCAGCTTAGATGGAGGGGCCTTTCAGCCCCAGCATTTT.

The genes are TRBV28 and TRBJ2-7; 8 bases fit TRBD1. Trimming took 6 bases from V and 5 from J; bases not matched to a gene: 12. In germline, CDR1 is MDHEN, CDR2 SYDVKM. The CDR3 is 15 amino acids. CDR3 sequence reads: CASSRLTGEVDEQYF. In DNA form, the CDR3 reads TGTGCCAGCAGCCGGTTGACAGGGGAGGTGGACGAGCAGTACTTC.

The chain carries TRBV6-6 and TRBJ1-2; 8 bases fit TRBD1. The junction had 8 bases not matched to a gene; V was cut back by 5 bases and J by 0 bases. The CDR3 is 16 residues long. In germline, CDR1 is MNHNY, CDR2 SVGAGI (reference sequence). CDR3 nucleotide sequence: TGTGCCAGCAGTACCAGGGGGCAAGGCCCTAACTATGGCTACACCTTC. Translation: CASSTRGQGPNYGYTF.

The gene calls are TRBV28 and TRBJ2-7; TRBD1 matches 9 bases. Looked up from germline, CDR1 is MDHEN and CDR2 is SYDVKM. Germline trimming cut 5 bases from V and 4 bases from J; bases unmatched to any gene: 3. The CDR3 is 13 amino acids. CDR3 sequence: CASSHGQGYEQYF. The CDR3 DNA sequence: TGTGCCAGCAGTCACGGACAGGGGTACGAGCAGTACTTC.

This clone occurred a few times. This chain uses TRBV10-3 with TRBJ2-2; no firm D call. This CDR3 spans 14 amino acids. Trimming cost V 7 bases and J 6 bases, with 15 bases left between them. Germline CDR1 reads ENHRY; CDR2 reads SYGVKD. The CDR3 DNA reads as TGTGCCATCAACAACGGCTTAGGATCCGGGGAGCTGTTTTTT. This codes for CAINNGLGSGELFF.

This chain uses TRBV14 with TRBJ2-7; either TRBD1 or TRBD2 may fit D (5 bases each). From germline, CDR1 is SGHDN and CDR2 FVKESK. The CDR3 loop spans 11 amino acids. Trimming cost V 5 bases and J 12 bases, with 14 bases left between them. The chain's CDR3 is CASSARDPMYF. The DNA of the CDR3 is TGTGCCAGCAGCGCCCGGGACCCCATGTACTTC.

This clone was seen only a few times. The rearrangement joins TRBV6-1 to TRBJ2-2; 10 positions agree with TRBD2. Germline values: CDR1 MNHNS, CDR2 SASEGT. J gave up 3 bases and V 7 bases, and 5 bases lay outside the gene matches. The CDR3 loop spans 15 amino acids. The DNA of the CDR3 is TGTGCCAGCAAGAGCGGGAGGGCGGACACCGGGGAGCTGTTTTTT. This sequence encodes CASKSGRADTGELFF.

The chain has TRBV4-1 and TRBJ2-7; D unresolved. Trimming left V 1 base short and J 4 bases short, with 11 bases between. Germline-derived CDR1 and CDR2 are MGHRA and YSYEKL. The CDR3 runs to 14 residues. Written as DNA, the CDR3 is TGCGCCAGCAGCCAAGTGGGCAGGCTTTACGAGCAGTACTTC. It yields the protein CASSQVGRLYEQYF.

This clone was counted between two and nine times. This chain links TRBV29-1 with TRBJ2-2; possibly TRBD2 for D (6 bases). Germline V lookup: CDR1 SQVTM, CDR2 ANQGSEA. Trimming took 3 bases from V and 6 from J, leaving 11 bases between them. The CDR3 is made up of 13 amino acids. The CDR3 bases are TGCAGCGTTGAGCTAGCGAAAGCCGGGGAGCTGTTTTTT. It yields the protein CSVELAKAGELFF.

The CDR3 bases are TGTGCCAGCAGTAATCCGGGACAGGGCTACGAGCAGTACTTC. Translation: CASSNPGQGYEQYF. The chain recombines TRBV6-6 with TRBJ2-7; 9 nucleotides match TRBD1. The CDR3 has 14 amino acids. Germline V lookup: CDR1 MNHNY, CDR2 SVGAGI (reference sequence). Losses at the gene ends were 5 bases for V and 3 bases for J; bases not matched to a gene: 5.

CDR3: CASSQAVNEKLFF. In DNA form, the CDR3 reads TGTGCCAGCAGCCAAGCTGTCAACGAAAAACTGTTTTTT. J is TRBJ1-4 and V is TRBV4-2, with D hard to call. The CDR3 is 13 amino acids. Trimming pared 1 base from V and 8 bases from J, leaving 8 bases between. CDR1 and CDR2 from the germline V gene are LGHNA and YNFKEQ.

The rearrangement links TRBV5-1 to TRBJ1-4; D unclear. Germline values: CDR1 SGHRS, CDR2 YFSETQ. There are 14 residues in the CDR3. V lost 1 base and J lost 2, with 6 bases in between. The CDR3 here is CASSLIATNEKLFF. The DNA for the CDR3 is TGCGCCAGCAGCTTGATAGCGACTAATGAAAAACTGTTTTTT.

The chain recombines TRBV27 with TRBJ2-7; perhaps TRBD1 as D (5 bases). The CDR3 totals 14 residues. V lost 9 bases and J 2 bases, leaving 17 bases between the germline ends. The germline gives CDR1 MNHEY, CDR2 SMNVEV (reference sequence). This chain's CDR3 is CASSDSRGPYEQYF. Written as DNA, the CDR3 is TGTGCCAGTAGTGATAGTAGGGGCCCCTACGAGCAGTACTTC.

This clone was seen a single time. In the same sample, other DNA sequences code for this CDR3. This rearrangement joins TRBV27 to TRBJ1-5; 10 bases are shared with TRBD1. After removal of 4 bases from V and 6 bases from J, the junction contained 3 bases not matched to a gene. The CDR3 length is 14 residues. Per germline, CDR1 MNHEY and CDR2 SMNVEV (reference sequence). CDR3 DNA: TGTGCCAGCAGTTCGGACAGGGGGGGTCAGCCCCAGCATTTT. It translates to CASSSDRGGQPQHF.

This clone has more than one count but fewer than ten. V usage is TRBV7-2 and J usage is TRBJ1-2, with D maybe TRBD1 (5 bases). This CDR3 spans 13 amino acids. Trimming cost V 11 bases and J 3 bases, with 16 bases left between them. Germline-derived CDR1 and CDR2 are SGHTA and FQGNSA. The CDR3 region is CALGQGGDYGYTF. Written as DNA, the CDR3 is TGTGCCCTGGGGCAGGGCGGAGACTATGGCTACACCTTC.

This clone was found a few times. The chain couples TRBV25-1 to TRBJ1-3; the D gene is possibly TRBD1 (5 bases). This CDR3 comprises 14 residues. V was pared by 4 bases and J by 6 bases, with 13 bases between. The germline CDR1 and CDR2 sequences are MGHDK and SYGVNS. As DNA, the CDR3 is TGTGCCAGCAGTGGTGCCGGGACCCCAAACACCATATATTTT. Protein sequence: CASSGAGTPNTIYF.

The V call is TRBV5-1, the J call TRBJ2-2; tentative D call: TRBD2 (6 bases). Between the trimmed V and J ends, which lost 0 bases and 1 base, there was a span of 10 bases. This CDR3 is built from 16 residues. The germline V gene has CDR1 SGHRS and CDR2 YFSETQ. DNA of the CDR3: TGCGCCAGCAGCTTGGCTCGGGGACTGAACACCGGGGAGCTGTTTTTT. It yields the protein CASSLARGLNTGELFF.

This clone was recorded a few times. The chain carries TRBV25-1 and TRBJ1-3; possible D gene TRBD1, 6 bases. V was cut by 0 bases and J by 2 bases, with 17 bases left in between. This CDR3 has 18 residues. Germline loops: CDR1 MGHDK, CDR2 SYGVNS. The DNA of the CDR3 is TGTGCCAGCAGTGAATATGGGAGGAGGGGGACGACTGGAAACACCATATATTTT. The encoded protein is CASSEYGRRGTTGNTIYF.

This clone has more than one count but fewer than ten. The chain employs TRBV1 and TRBJ2-1; TRBD2, the table's D call, was not compared with the DNA. TRBV1 is assigned pseudogene status. The CDR3 runs 17 residues. For the CDR3, the DNA is TGCACCAGCAGCCAGCCTCCACCTAGCGGGGGGGCCGGTGAGCAGTTCTTC. Protein product: CTSSQPPPSGGAGEQFF.

This clone was detected a few times. The V and J genes are TRBV7-2 and TRBJ2-2; no clear D. The V gene lost 0 bases and the J gene lost 7 bases, with 0 bases spanning the gap. The CDR3 extends over 11 amino acids. Germline CDR1 reads SGHTA; CDR2 reads FQGNSA. CDR3 in DNA: TGTGCCAGCAGCTTAGCCGGGGAGCTGTTTTTT. Translated, it gives CASSLAGELFF.

This clone was detected only a few times. The V gene is TRBV12-5, the J gene TRBJ2-2; maybe TRBD1 (5 bases). The CDR3 runs 17 residues. Germline lookup yields CDR1 LGHNT and CDR2 FRNRAP. V lost 0 bases and J 4 bases, leaving 15 bases between the germline ends. The CDR3 coding sequence is TGTGCTAGTGGTTTGGTATTAAGGGGTCGGATCACCGGGGAGCTGTTTTTT. Translated, it gives CASGLVLRGRITGELFF.

This clone turned up a few times. The chain couples TRBV28 to TRBJ1-2; TRBD1 matches at 7 bases. Germline CDR1 is MDHEN and CDR2 is SYDVKM. J lost 5 bases, V lost 5 bases, and 11 bases had no gene match. CDR3 length: 15 residues. Written as DNA, the CDR3 is TGTGCCAGCAGTCGCCCCGGGACAGCAATTTATGGCTACACCTTC. The encoded protein is CASSRPGTAIYGYTF.

The gene calls are TRBV4-3 and TRBJ2-5; tentative D call: TRBD1 (5 bases). Trimming removed 0 bases at V and 5 bases at J, with 16 bases between. Looked up from germline, CDR1 is LGHNA and CDR2 is YSLEER. The CDR3 sequence is 16 residues long. CDR3 in amino acids: CASSQDQGRVGETQYF. The CDR3 nucleotides are TGCGCCAGCAGCCAAGATCAAGGCAGGGTGGGCGAGACCCAGTACTTC.

There are a few counts of this clone. The chain combines TRBV7-3 with TRBJ2-6; D gene unclear. Deletions cut 5 bases from V and 1 base from J, with 6 bases between. Germline loops: CDR1 SGHTA, CDR2 FQGTGA. The CDR3 extends over 14 amino acids. CDR3 nucleotide sequence: TGTGCCAGCAGCCAACAGTCTGGGGCCAACGTCCTGACTTTC. Protein sequence: CASSQQSGANVLTF.

This clone was seen a handful of times. The same CDR3 also results from other DNA sequences found in this sample. The chain has TRBV2 and TRBJ1-1; unclear D gene. With 4 bases removed from V and 3 bases from J, the gap between germline ends came to 3 bases. The CDR3 extends over 11 amino acids. Looked up from germline, CDR1 is SNHLY and CDR2 is FYNNEI. CDR3 amino acids: CASSVYTEAFF. In DNA form, the CDR3 reads TGTGCCAGCAGTGTGTACACTGAAGCTTTCTTT.

A remark on this clone: A junction end diverges from the germline sequence, so it may reflect a read error. J is TRBJ2-5 and V is TRBV28; D unclear. Germline V CDR1 and CDR2: MDHEN, SYDVKM. This CDR3 has 11 amino acids. Written as DNA, the CDR3 is TGTGCCAGCAGCGCTCAAGAGAGCCAGTACTTC. Its protein product is CASSAQESQYF. The variable domain in full, completed from reference TRBV28 and TRBJ2-5, reads DVKVTQSSRYLVKRTGEKVFLECVQDMDHENMFWYRQDPGLGLRLIYFSYDVKMKEKGDIPEGYSVSREKKERFSLILESASTNQTSMYLCASSAQESQYFGPGTRLLVL.

The rearrangement links TRBV28 to TRBJ2-7, with D possibly being TRBD1 (5 bases). Trimming cost V 2 bases and J 3 bases, with 14 bases left between them. Germline V gene data show CDR1 as MDHEN and CDR2 as SYDVKM. The CDR3 is 15 residues long. The CDR3 reads CASSLLQGLGYEQYF. The DNA of the CDR3 is TGTGCCAGCAGTTTACTTCAGGGATTGGGCTACGAGCAGTACTTC.